Following are 20 T cell receptor beta chains from one sample sequenced in a study of T cell responses to AZD1222 COVID-19 vaccine. The method was immunoSEQ multiplex PCR; TCRdb's version includes in-frame clones alone and lacks a portion of them. This table has roughly 120,000 clones, just over 85% appearing once. The sequencing here drew on peripheral blood, taken 28 days after the second AZD1222 dose. All receptors derive from an adult who received the AZD1222 COVID-19 vaccine.

This clone was counted a single time. The chain uses TRBV6-5 and TRBJ1-1, with unresolved D. Germline lookup yields CDR1 MNHEY and CDR2 SVGAGI. V was cut by 6 bases and J by 1 base, with 6 bases left in between. The CDR3 runs 12 residues. The CDR3 reads CASRKPNTEAFF. In DNA, the CDR3 is TGTGCCAGCAGAAAACCGAACACTGAAGCTTTCTTT.

The rearrangement joins TRBV23-1 to TRBJ1-2; 8 positions agree with TRBD1. TRBV23-1 is filed as an ORF, its function uncertain. With 0 bases clipped from V and 2 bases from J, the junction kept 11 bases outside the gene matches. The CDR3 extends over 18 amino acids. The DNA of the CDR3 is TGCGCCAGCAGTCAATCGGTGCGACGACAGGGGCCCAACTATGGCTACACCTTC. It translates to CASSQSVRRQGPNYGYTF.

The chain carries TRBV6-5 and TRBJ1-1; a possible D gene is TRBD1 (6 bases). V was clipped by 8 bases and J by 6 bases, with 7 bases between them. This CDR3 spans 10 amino acids. The germline CDR1 and CDR2 sequences are MNHEY and SVGAGI. The CDR3 bases are TGTGCCAGCGGGGGGCCTGAAGCTTTCTTT. It translates to CASGGPEAFF.

This CDR3 reads CASSFPGAGSGANVLTF. The CDR3 coding sequence is TGTGCCAGCAGCTTTCCAGGGGCTGGCTCTGGGGCCAACGTCCTGACTTTC. The J gene is TRBJ2-6, the V gene TRBV7-8; tentative D call: TRBD1 (6 bases). The germline V gene has CDR1 SGHVS and CDR2 FQNEAQ. V lost 3 bases and J lost 0, with 12 bases in between. There are 17 residues in the CDR3. The complete variable domain, with remaining parts taken from reference TRBV7-8 and TRBJ2-6, reads GAGVSQSPRYKVAKRGQDVALRCDPISGHVSLFWYQQALGQGPEFLTYFQNEAQLDKSGLPSDRFFAERPEGSVSTLKIQRTQQEDSAVYLCASSFPGAGSGANVLTFGAGSRLTVL.

This chain connects TRBV2 to TRBJ1-2, with D possibly being TRBD1 (5 bases). CDR3 length: 13 residues. From germline, CDR1 is SNHLY and CDR2 FYNNEI. V was trimmed by 4 bases and J by 6 bases, leaving 12 bases between them. The CDR3 sequence: CASSVTEIDGYTF. The CDR3 bases are TGTGCCAGCAGTGTGACAGAGATCGATGGCTACACCTTC.

The chain uses TRBV7-9 and TRBJ1-2; D ambiguous. The length of the CDR3 is 14 residues. V dropped 5 bases and J dropped 1 base, with 11 bases sitting between them. Looked up from germline, CDR1 is SEHNR and CDR2 is FQNEAQ (reference sequence). The chain's CDR3 is CASSPGGVNYGYTF. CDR3 nucleotides: TGTGCCAGCAGCCCTGGTGGCGTTAACTATGGCTACACCTTC.

This chain connects TRBV9 to TRBJ1-4; a weak D match, TRBD1 (5 bases). The CDR3 runs to 15 residues. Per germline, CDR1 SGDLS and CDR2 YYNGEE. With 4 bases removed from V and 3 bases from J, the gap between germline ends came to 13 bases. The CDR3 region is CASSTSGTANEKLFF. The DNA for the CDR3 is TGTGCCAGCAGCACCTCCGGGACGGCTAATGAAAAACTGTTTTTT.

The chain recombines TRBV9 with TRBJ2-5; TRBD2 matches 12 bases. The CDR3 is made up of 15 amino acids. Germline loops: CDR1 SGDLS, CDR2 YYNGEE. V trimming: 3 bases; J trimming: 1 base; junction bases outside the gene matches: 1. For the CDR3, the DNA is TGTGCCAGCAGCGCTAGCGGGAGGGTCCAAGAGACCCAGTACTTC. This encodes CASSASGRVQETQYF.

The chain carries TRBV5-1 and TRBJ2-5, with 10 bases fitting TRBD2. CDR3 length: 15 residues. V was clipped by 0 bases and J by 7 bases; unmatched bases: 6. Per germline, CDR1 SGHRS and CDR2 YFSETQ. The CDR3 sequence: CASSLEAGGLGTQYF. The CDR3 region has the DNA TGCGCCAGCAGCTTGGAAGCGGGGGGGCTCGGGACCCAGTACTTC.

This clone was detected only a few times. The chain couples TRBV4-1 to TRBJ2-4, with 11 bases matching TRBD2. This CDR3 has 16 residues. Germline assignment: CDR1 MGHRA and CDR2 YSYEKL. With 4 bases clipped from V and 0 bases from J, the junction kept 2 bases outside the gene matches. The CDR3 nucleotides read TGCGCCAGCAGCCGACTAGCGGGGCTAGCCAAAAACATTCAGTACTTC. Translating gives CASSRLAGLAKNIQYF.

This clone was seen a handful of times. V gene TRBV18 combines with J gene TRBJ1-6; D may be TRBD1 (5 bases). Germline V gene lookup returns CDR1 KGHSH and CDR2 LQKENI. This CDR3 is built from 14 residues. V dropped 3 bases and J dropped 8 bases, with 11 bases sitting between them. The CDR3 nucleotides are TGTGCCAGCTCACCGATGCAGGGAGATTCACCCCTCCACTTT. It encodes CASSPMQGDSPLHF.

The chain combines TRBV30 with TRBJ2-1; D call uncertain. The germline V and J ends were trimmed by 1 base and 7 bases, with 14 bases remaining between them. The CDR3 loop spans 14 amino acids. Germline V gives CDR1 GTSNPN, CDR2 SVGIG (reference sequence). CDR3 sequence (DNA): TGTGCCTGGAGTGACTACTCTGTACGTAATGAGCAGTTCTTC. Translated, it gives CAWSDYSVRNEQFF.

The chain uses TRBV5-1 and TRBJ2-2, with 14 nucleotides matching TRBD2. Unmatched junction bases numbered 6, after V lost 4 bases and J lost 4 bases. The germline V gene encodes CDR1 SGHRS and CDR2 YFSETQ. This CDR3 is built from 17 residues. In nucleotides, the CDR3 is TGCGCCAGCAGCCGAGGGACTAGCGGGAGCCTCACCGGGGAGCTGTTTTTT. It yields the protein CASSRGTSGSLTGELFF. Filled out from reference TRBV5-1 and TRBJ2-2, the complete variable domain reads KAGVTQTPRYLIKTRGQQVTLSCSPISGHRSVSWYQQTPGQGLQFLFEYFSETQRNKGNFPGRFSGRQFSNSRSEMNVSTLELGDSALYLCASSRGTSGSLTGELFFGEGSRLTVL.

The chain uses TRBV4-1 and TRBJ1-2; D is perhaps TRBD1 (5 bases). Germline CDR1 is MGHRA and CDR2 is YSYEKL. Trimming removed 0 bases at V and 5 bases at J, with 19 bases between. This CDR3 contains 17 residues. In DNA, the CDR3 is TGCGCCAGCAGCCAAGATATGGGCAGGGCGGCAATTTATGGCTACACCTTC. Its protein is CASSQDMGRAAIYGYTF.

The J gene is TRBJ2-1, the V gene TRBV12-3 or TRBV12-4, with D possibly being TRBD2 (5 bases). V lost 3 bases and J lost 7, with 10 bases in between. The CDR3 consists of 13 residues. Here the CDR3 reads CASSLGVQNEQFF. The CDR3 coding sequence is TGTGCCAGCAGTTTGGGAGTACAGAATGAGCAGTTCTTC.

The chain couples TRBV20-1 to TRBJ1-1, with D hard to call. The V end was cut by 3 bases, the J end by 0 bases, with 11 bases between. From germline, CDR1 is DFQATT and CDR2 SNEGSKA (reference sequence). CDR3 length: 14 residues. The CDR3 is CSASRGAMNTEAFF. CDR3 nucleotide sequence: TGCAGTGCTAGTCGGGGAGCTATGAACACTGAAGCTTTCTTT.

The genes are TRBV27 and TRBJ1-4; D remains ambiguous. Per the germline V gene, CDR1 is MNHEY and CDR2 is SMNVEV (reference sequence). This CDR3 comprises 15 residues. V dropped 5 bases and J dropped 0 bases, with 10 bases sitting between them. The CDR3 DNA reads TGTGCCAGCAGTCCTACGCCCGCAACTAATGAAAAACTGTTTTTT. Encoded protein: CASSPTPATNEKLFF.

The CDR3 protein is CASSGVNNQPQHF. The CDR3 DNA reads as TGTGCCAGTAGTGGGGTAAACAATCAGCCCCAGCATTTT. The genes are TRBV19 and TRBJ1-5; no definite D call. Germline CDR1 and CDR2: LNHDA and SQIVND (reference sequence). Trimming shortened V by 5 bases and J by 3 bases, and 8 bases separated the two germline ends. There are 13 residues in the CDR3.

The CDR3 nucleotides read TGCGCCAGCAGCCAGCAGTATGGCGGGGAGCTGTTTTTT. Its protein is CASSQQYGGELFF. The chain employs TRBV4-3 and TRBJ2-2; D remains ambiguous. The CDR3 spans 13 residues. V lost 3 bases, J lost 7 bases, and 9 bases lay in between. Germline-derived CDR1 and CDR2 are LGHNA and YSLEER.

V and J are TRBV2 and TRBJ1-6; 8 bases match TRBD1. J was trimmed by 7 bases and V by 6 bases; bases with no gene match: 5. CDR3 size: 14 residues. Germline CDR1 reads SNHLY; CDR2 reads FYNNEI. In DNA form, the CDR3 reads TGTGCCAGCAGCTTGACAGGGGAAAATTCACCCCTCCACTTT. Translated: CASSLTGENSPLHF.